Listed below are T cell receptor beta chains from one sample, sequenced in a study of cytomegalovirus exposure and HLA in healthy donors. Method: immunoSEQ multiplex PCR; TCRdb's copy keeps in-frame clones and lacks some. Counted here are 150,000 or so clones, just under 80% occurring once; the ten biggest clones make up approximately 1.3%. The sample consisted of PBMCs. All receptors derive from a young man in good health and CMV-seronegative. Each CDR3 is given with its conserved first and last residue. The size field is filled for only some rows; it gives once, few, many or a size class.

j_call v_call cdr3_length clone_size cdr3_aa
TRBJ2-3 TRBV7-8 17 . CASSSPPGTSVPDTQYF
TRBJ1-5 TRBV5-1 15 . CASSQGGDSNQPQHF
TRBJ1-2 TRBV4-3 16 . CASSQRMDRASGGYTF
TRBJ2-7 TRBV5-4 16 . CASSSTGTGANYEQYF
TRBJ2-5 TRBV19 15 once CASSAGLADQETQYF
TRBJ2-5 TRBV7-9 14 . CASIGTGGEETQYF
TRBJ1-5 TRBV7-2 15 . CASSLTQGSNQPQHF
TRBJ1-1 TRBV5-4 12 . CASSFLATEAFF
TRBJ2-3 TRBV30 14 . CAWSAGGGTDTQYF
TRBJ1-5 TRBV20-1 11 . CSASLRQPQHF
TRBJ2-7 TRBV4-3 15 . CASSIYGGSHYEQYF
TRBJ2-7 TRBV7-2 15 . CASSPLGEGSYEQYF
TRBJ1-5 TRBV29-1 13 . CSVGSGIAQPQHF
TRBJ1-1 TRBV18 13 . CASKGQGNTEAFF
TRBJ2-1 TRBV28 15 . CASSLTGGAYNEQFF
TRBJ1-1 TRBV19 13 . CASSIPGVTEAFF
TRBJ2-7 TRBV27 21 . CASSLNFGEFNRGHRGGEQYF
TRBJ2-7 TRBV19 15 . CASSIRQGPIYEQYF
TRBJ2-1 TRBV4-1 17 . CASSRQWELASYNEQFF
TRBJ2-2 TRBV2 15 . CASSESSGVPGELFF
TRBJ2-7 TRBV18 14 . CASSPPPNSYEQYF
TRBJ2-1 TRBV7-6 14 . CASSLAGPVNEQFF
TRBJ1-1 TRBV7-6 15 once CASSLGAGGNTEAFF
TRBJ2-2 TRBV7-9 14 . CASSGSELYGELFF
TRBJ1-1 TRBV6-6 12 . CALLDRDNEAFF
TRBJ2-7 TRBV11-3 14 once CASSKGGSQYEQYF
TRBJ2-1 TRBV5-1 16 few CASSLGASGRGDEQFF
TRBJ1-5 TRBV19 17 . CASSIRGTGQSNQPQHF
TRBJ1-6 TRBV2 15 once CASNGGTGDNSPLHF
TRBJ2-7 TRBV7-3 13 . CASGYRGGDEQYF
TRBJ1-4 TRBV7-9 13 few CASSPGLPSKLFF
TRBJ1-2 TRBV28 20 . CASSLSTLRDTEPSNYGYTF
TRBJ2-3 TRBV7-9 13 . CASSQYSTDTQYF
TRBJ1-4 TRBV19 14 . CASSIRQGDEKLFF
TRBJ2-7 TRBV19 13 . CASSSQGGDEQYF
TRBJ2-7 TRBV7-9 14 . CASTRGWEDYEQYF
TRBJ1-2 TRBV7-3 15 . CASSSGPGQSYGYTF
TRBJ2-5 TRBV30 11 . CAWSLEETQYF
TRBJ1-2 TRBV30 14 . CAWRLQGAHYGYTF